These T cell receptor beta chains were read from a single sample in a study of blood T cell repertoires in COVID-19. Assay used: immunoSEQ multiplex PCR; TCRdb lists only in-frame clones, some missing. This sample yields about 270,000 clones, of which about 80% are seen a single time; approximately 9% belongs to the top ten. Sequencing input: peripheral blood. The receptors were gathered from a human donor in a cohort sampled during active COVID-19. Both conserved end residues are part of each CDR3. Fields, in order: CDR3 protein, CDR3 DNA, clone size, D gene, J gene, V gene. A D gene is named only where the DNA matches it firmly. A row's size may be missing; if present it is once, few, many or a size class.

CDR3aa: CAISESYSGVIQETQYF
CDR3nt: TGTGCCATCAGTGAGTCGTATAGCGGGGTGATACAAGAGACCCAGTACTTC
abundance: NA
d_gene: TRBD2
j_gene: TRBJ2-5
v_gene: TRBV10-3

CDR3aa: CASSYPGAGGRQFF
CDR3nt: TGTGCCAGCAGTTACCCCGGGGCCGGAGGGAGGCAGTTCTTC
abundance: NA
d_gene: NA
j_gene: TRBJ2-1
v_gene: TRBV6-5

CDR3aa: CASSQDPRFRAFF
CDR3nt: TGTGCCAGCAGCCAAGATCCCAGGTTCAGGGCTTTCTTT
abundance: NA
d_gene: NA
j_gene: TRBJ1-1
v_gene: TRBV3-1/TRBV3-2

CDR3aa: CSVRQGVEKLFF
CDR3nt: TGCAGCGTACGACAGGGGGTGGAAAAACTGTTTTTT
abundance: NA
d_gene: TRBD1
j_gene: TRBJ1-4
v_gene: TRBV29-1

CDR3aa: CASSLISGRGGEQYF
CDR3nt: TGTGCCAGCAGCCTAATTTCGGGCCGCGGGGGGGAGCAGTACTTC
abundance: NA
d_gene: TRBD2
j_gene: TRBJ2-7
v_gene: TRBV28

CDR3aa: CASSVRGRGANVLTF
CDR3nt: TGTGCCAGCAGCGTTAGGGGTAGAGGGGCCAACGTCCTGACTTTC
abundance: NA
d_gene: NA
j_gene: TRBJ2-6
v_gene: TRBV5-6

CDR3aa: CASLPGGPTEAFF
CDR3nt: TGTGCCAGCCTCCCCGGGGGGCCCACTGAAGCTTTCTTT
abundance: NA
d_gene: NA
j_gene: TRBJ1-1
v_gene: TRBV7-9

CDR3aa: CASSQDRDTEAFF
CDR3nt: TGTGCCAGCAGCCAGGACAGGGACACTGAAGCTTTCTTT
abundance: few
d_gene: TRBD1
j_gene: TRBJ1-1
v_gene: TRBV7-6

CDR3aa: CASKGLAGPSSTDTQYF
CDR3nt: TGTGCCAGCAAAGGACTAGCGGGGCCGTCAAGCACAGATACGCAGTATTTT
abundance: NA
d_gene: TRBD2
j_gene: TRBJ2-3
v_gene: TRBV2

CDR3aa: CATSRLSGGYDNEQFF
CDR3nt: TGTGCCACCAGTAGGCTTAGCGGGGGGTACGACAATGAGCAGTTCTTC
abundance: NA
d_gene: TRBD2
j_gene: TRBJ2-1
v_gene: TRBV24-1

CDR3aa: CASSQQGGNQPQHF
CDR3nt: TGTGCCAGCAGCCAGCAGGGGGGCAATCAGCCCCAGCATTTT
abundance: NA
d_gene: TRBD1
j_gene: TRBJ1-5
v_gene: TRBV7-2

CDR3aa: CAGRTSGYNEQFF
CDR3nt: TGTGCCGGAAGGACTAGCGGTTACAATGAGCAGTTCTTC
abundance: NA
d_gene: TRBD2
j_gene: TRBJ2-1
v_gene: TRBV6-5

CDR3aa: CSAQNYEQYF
CDR3nt: TGCAGTGCACAGAACTACGAGCAGTACTTC
abundance: NA
d_gene: NA
j_gene: TRBJ2-7
v_gene: TRBV20-1

CDR3aa: CASSNQQGRRNEQFF
CDR3nt: TGTGCCAGTAGTAACCAACAGGGCCGCAGGAATGAGCAGTTCTTC
abundance: NA
d_gene: NA
j_gene: TRBJ2-1
v_gene: TRBV19

CDR3aa: CASSDMDTTDSPLHF
CDR3nt: TGTGCCAGCAGTGATATGGACACAACAGATTCACCCCTCCACTTT
abundance: NA
d_gene: NA
j_gene: TRBJ1-6
v_gene: TRBV6-1

CDR3aa: CASLGQGTYEQYF
CDR3nt: TGTGCCAGCCTTGGACAGGGAACCTACGAGCAGTACTTC
abundance: few
d_gene: TRBD1
j_gene: TRBJ2-7
v_gene: TRBV6-5

CDR3aa: CASSRRETLTGGGFSEQFF
CDR3nt: TGTGCCAGCAGCAGGAGGGAAACTCTGACAGGGGGCGGTTTCAGTGAGCAGTTCTTC
abundance: NA
d_gene: TRBD1
j_gene: TRBJ2-1
v_gene: TRBV28

CDR3aa: CASSYDSNTEAFF
CDR3nt: TGTGCCAGCAGTTACGACTCCAACACTGAAGCTTTCTTT
abundance: few
d_gene: NA
j_gene: TRBJ1-1
v_gene: TRBV6-2/TRBV6-3

CDR3aa: CASSPLDRAYEQYF
CDR3nt: TGCGCCAGCAGCCCCCTTGACAGGGCCTACGAGCAGTACTTC
abundance: few
d_gene: TRBD1
j_gene: TRBJ2-7
v_gene: TRBV5-1

CDR3aa: CASSPGLGRNEQFF
CDR3nt: TGTGCCAGCAGCCCGGGACTGGGAAGGAATGAGCAGTTCTTC
abundance: NA
d_gene: NA
j_gene: TRBJ2-1
v_gene: TRBV4-2

CDR3aa: CASSYMGGGTDTQYF
CDR3nt: TGTGCCAGCAGTTACATGGGGGGGGGCACAGATACGCAGTATTTT
abundance: NA
d_gene: TRBD2
j_gene: TRBJ2-3
v_gene: TRBV6-5

CDR3aa: CASSLLPAGSRDEQFF
CDR3nt: TGTGCCAGCAGCTTACTCCCGGCGGGTAGTAGGGATGAGCAGTTCTTC
abundance: NA
d_gene: NA
j_gene: TRBJ2-1
v_gene: TRBV7-2

CDR3aa: CASSRQPRDSPLHF
CDR3nt: TGTGCCAGCAGCAGACAGCCTAGGGATTCACCCCTCCACTTT
abundance: NA
d_gene: NA
j_gene: TRBJ1-6
v_gene: TRBV6-5

CDR3aa: CASSPRGTGSNYGYTF
CDR3nt: TGTGCCAGCTCACCACGGGGGACAGGGAGCAACTATGGCTACACCTTC
abundance: NA
d_gene: TRBD1
j_gene: TRBJ1-2
v_gene: TRBV18

CDR3aa: CSVVSPRRLGYTF
CDR3nt: TGCAGCGTTGTCTCCCCACGGAGGTTAGGCTACACCTTC
abundance: NA
d_gene: NA
j_gene: TRBJ1-2
v_gene: TRBV29-1

CDR3aa: CASRTNSGANVLTF
CDR3nt: TGTGCCAGCCGGACTAACTCTGGGGCCAACGTCCTGACTTTC
abundance: few
d_gene: NA
j_gene: TRBJ2-6
v_gene: TRBV27

CDR3aa: CASLRVAGRETQYF
CDR3nt: TGTGCCAGCCTGCGGGTAGCGGGGAGAGAGACCCAGTACTTC
abundance: NA
d_gene: TRBD2
j_gene: TRBJ2-5
v_gene: TRBV7-2

CDR3aa: CASSQRDRKSYEQYF
CDR3nt: TGTGCCAGCAGCCAAAGGGACAGGAAATCCTACGAGCAGTACTTC
abundance: NA
d_gene: TRBD1
j_gene: TRBJ2-7
v_gene: TRBV14

CDR3aa: CASSPGLHSYEQYF
CDR3nt: TGTGCCAGCAGCCCCGGACTCCACTCCTACGAGCAGTACTTC
abundance: few
d_gene: NA
j_gene: TRBJ2-7
v_gene: TRBV3-1/TRBV3-2

CDR3aa: CASKGTSNTGELFF
CDR3nt: TGTGCCAGTAAGGGGACATCCAACACCGGGGAGCTGTTTTTT
abundance: NA
d_gene: NA
j_gene: TRBJ2-2
v_gene: TRBV19

CDR3aa: CASSTRPSEQYF
CDR3nt: TGTGCCAGCAGCACCAGGCCCTCCGAGCAGTACTTC
abundance: NA
d_gene: NA
j_gene: TRBJ2-7
v_gene: TRBV9

CDR3aa: CAIQGSSTDTQYF
CDR3nt: TGTGCCATCCAGGGTTCTAGCACAGATACGCAGTATTTT
abundance: once
d_gene: NA
j_gene: TRBJ2-3
v_gene: TRBV6-5

CDR3aa: CASRAWGQGNSYEQYF
CDR3nt: TGTGCCAGCAGGGCGTGGGGGCAGGGGAACTCCTACGAGCAGTACTTC
abundance: few
d_gene: NA
j_gene: TRBJ2-7
v_gene: TRBV28

CDR3aa: CASSYGTGVAGNTIYF
CDR3nt: TGTGCCAGCAGTTATGGGACAGGGGTAGCCGGAAACACCATATATTTT
abundance: NA
d_gene: TRBD1
j_gene: TRBJ1-3
v_gene: TRBV6-5

CDR3aa: CASSQTGRNQPQHF
CDR3nt: TGTGCCAGCAGCCAAACAGGACGCAATCAGCCCCAGCATTTT
abundance: NA
d_gene: NA
j_gene: TRBJ1-5
v_gene: TRBV3-1/TRBV3-2

CDR3aa: CASTRGLAEQYF
CDR3nt: TGTGCCAGCACTCGGGGGTTGGCCGAGCAGTACTTC
abundance: NA
d_gene: NA
j_gene: TRBJ2-7
v_gene: TRBV2

CDR3aa: CASSLSGAGNYGYTF
CDR3nt: TGCGCCAGCAGCTTATCAGGGGCCGGGAACTATGGCTACACCTTC
abundance: NA
d_gene: NA
j_gene: TRBJ1-2
v_gene: TRBV5-1

CDR3aa: CSASLGLAGGTDTQYF
CDR3nt: TGCAGTGCTAGTCTCGGACTAGCGGGTGGCACAGATACGCAGTATTTT
abundance: NA
d_gene: TRBD2
j_gene: TRBJ2-3
v_gene: TRBV20-1

CDR3aa: CASSLARGGQPQHF
CDR3nt: TGTGCCAGCAGCTTAGCGCGGGGGGGTCAGCCCCAGCATTTT
abundance: NA
d_gene: NA
j_gene: TRBJ1-5
v_gene: TRBV7-2

CDR3aa: CASSRGLAGGHSYEQYF
CDR3nt: TGTGCCAGCTCTCGCGGACTAGCGGGAGGTCACTCCTACGAGCAGTACTTC
abundance: once
d_gene: TRBD2
j_gene: TRBJ2-7
v_gene: TRBV18

CDR3aa: CASSPLQGNYGYTF
CDR3nt: TGTGCCAGCAGCCCCCTACAGGGTAACTATGGCTACACCTTC
abundance: NA
d_gene: NA
j_gene: TRBJ1-2
v_gene: TRBV27

CDR3aa: CASSPYTVTPYEQYF
CDR3nt: TGTGCCAGCAGCCCCTACACAGTCACGCCCTACGAGCAGTACTTC
abundance: NA
d_gene: NA
j_gene: TRBJ2-7
v_gene: TRBV6-2/TRBV6-3

CDR3aa: CSATLAEQYF
CDR3nt: TGCAGTGCTACTTTAGCGGAGCAGTACTTC
abundance: NA
d_gene: NA
j_gene: TRBJ2-7
v_gene: TRBV20-1

CDR3aa: CASSLLLAGEKLFF
CDR3nt: TGCGCCAGCAGTCTTTTGTTGGCGGGTGAAAAACTGTTTTTT
abundance: NA
d_gene: NA
j_gene: TRBJ1-4
v_gene: TRBV4-1

CDR3aa: CASSVEIRGLQNEQFF
CDR3nt: TGTGCCAGCAGCGTAGAGATACGCGGGCTCCAGAATGAGCAGTTCTTC
abundance: NA
d_gene: NA
j_gene: TRBJ2-1
v_gene: TRBV9

CDR3aa: CAISEPGLAKNIQYF
CDR3nt: TGTGCCATCAGTGAGCCAGGGTTAGCCAAAAACATTCAGTACTTC
abundance: NA
d_gene: NA
j_gene: TRBJ2-4
v_gene: TRBV10-3

CDR3aa: CASSLAGLGYQPQHF
CDR3nt: TGTGCCAGCAGCTTGGCAGGGCTTGGATATCAGCCCCAGCATTTT
abundance: few
d_gene: NA
j_gene: TRBJ1-5
v_gene: TRBV11-2

CDR3aa: CASGLGSGGELFF
CDR3nt: TGTGCTAGTGGTTTGGGCTCGGGTGGAGAGCTGTTTTTT
abundance: many
d_gene: NA
j_gene: TRBJ2-2
v_gene: TRBV12-5

CDR3aa: CASSLPGYGYTF
CDR3nt: TGTGCCAGCAGCTTGCCAGGCTATGGCTACACCTTC
abundance: NA
d_gene: NA
j_gene: TRBJ1-2
v_gene: TRBV5-5